These 11 T cell receptor beta chains came from one sample sequenced in a study of Tregs in tolerant kidney transplant recipients. The assay was immunoSEQ multiplex PCR, and TCRdb's table has in-frame clones only and misses some. The sample gives about 44,000 clones, 95% to 96% of which show up once; around 0.4% is in the top ten. Their recognized antigens are unknown. Sequenced input: Tregs from blood cultured with allogeneic cells. These TCRs come from a human donor in good health.

The chain combines TRBV2 with TRBJ2-1; 8 bases fit TRBD2. The junction had 8 bases not matched to a gene; V was cut back by 4 bases and J by 3 bases. The CDR3 sequence is 16 residues long. Germline V gene lookup returns CDR1 SNHLY and CDR2 FYNNEI. The CDR3 DNA sequence: TGTGCCAGCAGTGCCTCACTAGCGGTCCTCTACAATGAGCAGTTCTTC. This encodes CASSASLAVLYNEQFF. Using reference TRBV2 and TRBJ2-1 for the parts outside the CDR3, the full variable domain is EPEVTQTPSHQVTQMGQEVILRCVPISNHLYFYWYRQILGQKVEFLVSFYNNEISEKSEIFDDQFSVERPDGSNFTLKIRSTKLEDSAMYFCASSASLAVLYNEQFFGPGTRLTVL.

The chain employs TRBV15 and TRBJ2-2; perhaps TRBD1 as D (6 bases). This CDR3 is 15 amino acids long. CDR1 and CDR2 from the germline V gene are LNHNV and YYDKDF (reference sequence). Trimming stripped 7 bases from V and 2 bases from J, with 14 bases between. The CDR3 loop reads CATTTGLSNTGELFF. The DNA of the CDR3 is TGTGCCACCACGACAGGACTCAGTAACACCGGGGAGCTGTTTTTT.

This clone was observed once. The chain employs TRBV11-2 and TRBJ2-1; D might be TRBD2 (5 bases). Germline V CDR1 and CDR2: SGHAT, FQNNGV. With 3 bases removed from V and 2 bases from J, the gap between germline ends came to 8 bases. CDR3 length: 14 amino acids. CDR3 coding DNA: TGTGCCAGCAGCTTTGAACTAGCCTACAATGAGCAGTTCTTC. It codes for CASSFELAYNEQFF.

This sequence joins TRBV7-9 and TRBJ1-3, with unresolved D. V lost 1 base to trimming and J lost 0 bases, with 4 bases between them. The CDR3 runs to 14 residues. The V gene's germline CDR1 is SEHNR and CDR2 FQNEAQ (reference sequence). The DNA for the CDR3 is TGTGCCAGCAGCTTAGGGTACTCTGGAAACACCATATATTTT. Translation gives CASSLGYSGNTIYF. The full variable domain, rest sourced from reference TRBV7-9 and TRBJ1-3, is DTGVSQNPRHKITKRGQNVTFRCDPISEHNRLYWYRQTLGQGPEFLTYFQNEAQLEKSRLLSDRFSAERPKGSFSTLEIQRTEQGDSAMYLCASSLGYSGNTIYFGEGSWLTVV.

V and J are TRBV27 and TRBJ2-7; 12 positions match TRBD2. Germline CDR1 is MNHEY and CDR2 is SMNVEV (reference sequence). The CDR3 has 14 amino acids. V lost 5 bases and J lost 6; bases outside the gene matches: 5. DNA for the CDR3: TGTGCCAGCAGTCCTAGCGGGAGGGTCGGCGAGCAGTACTTC. It codes for CASSPSGRVGEQYF.

V and J are TRBV6-6 and TRBJ1-2; D is ambiguous. V shed 0 bases and J shed 0 bases, with 5 bases lying between them. The CDR3 is made up of 14 amino acids. Germline V gene sequence: CDR1 MNHNY, CDR2 SVGAGI (reference sequence). CDR3 in amino acids: CASSYSGANYGYTF. In DNA, the CDR3 is TGTGCCAGCAGTTACTCCGGAGCTAACTATGGCTACACCTTC.

The rearrangement joins TRBV10-3 to TRBJ2-5; unclear D gene. The closer fit of TRBJ2-7 to the DNA end suggests the J call may be wrong. The germline gives CDR1 ENHRY, CDR2 SYGVKD. This CDR3 has 12 residues. The CDR3 DNA reads as TGTGCCATCAGAACCGGATCCTACGAGCAGTACTTC. Its translation: CAIRTGSYEQYF.

This sequence joins TRBV7-9 and TRBJ2-4; D gene uncertain. This CDR3 spans 17 amino acids. Germline V lookup: CDR1 SEHNR, CDR2 FQNEAQ (reference sequence). The V end was cut by 4 bases, the J end by 0 bases, with 16 bases between. CDR3 residues: CASSSRPSSLAKNIQYF. In nucleotides, the CDR3 is TGTGCCAGCAGCTCTCGGCCCTCATCCTTAGCCAAAAACATTCAGTACTTC.

This chain joins TRBV27 and TRBJ2-5, with 8 bases lining up with TRBD2. The CDR3 covers 14 residues. Germline-derived CDR1 and CDR2 are MNHEY and SMNVEV (reference sequence). Unmatched junction bases numbered 6, after V lost 4 bases and J lost 5 bases. The CDR3 DNA sequence: TGTGCCAGCAGTTCTCGAGGCGGGGGGGAGACCCAGTACTTC. Translating it yields CASSSRGGGETQYF.

The chain uses TRBV5-4 and TRBJ1-2; 9 bases line up with TRBD1. The CDR3 has 14 residues. Germline V gene data show CDR1 as SGHNT and CDR2 as YYREEE (reference sequence). V trimming: 7 bases; J trimming: 7 bases; junction bases outside the gene matches: 11. CDR3 sequence (DNA): TGTGCCAGCTCCTGGACAGGGGTACGGGGTGGCTACACCTTC. Encoded protein: CASSWTGVRGGYTF.

This sequence joins TRBV5-1 and TRBJ1-4; D not resolved. CDR3 length equals 14 residues. V lost 3 bases, J lost 4 bases, and 10 bases lay in between. The germline CDR1 and CDR2 sequences are SGHRS and YFSETQ. CDR3 in DNA: TGCGCCAGCAGCTCAACGACACGTAATGAAAAACTGTTTTTT. Translated, it gives CASSSTTRNEKLFF.